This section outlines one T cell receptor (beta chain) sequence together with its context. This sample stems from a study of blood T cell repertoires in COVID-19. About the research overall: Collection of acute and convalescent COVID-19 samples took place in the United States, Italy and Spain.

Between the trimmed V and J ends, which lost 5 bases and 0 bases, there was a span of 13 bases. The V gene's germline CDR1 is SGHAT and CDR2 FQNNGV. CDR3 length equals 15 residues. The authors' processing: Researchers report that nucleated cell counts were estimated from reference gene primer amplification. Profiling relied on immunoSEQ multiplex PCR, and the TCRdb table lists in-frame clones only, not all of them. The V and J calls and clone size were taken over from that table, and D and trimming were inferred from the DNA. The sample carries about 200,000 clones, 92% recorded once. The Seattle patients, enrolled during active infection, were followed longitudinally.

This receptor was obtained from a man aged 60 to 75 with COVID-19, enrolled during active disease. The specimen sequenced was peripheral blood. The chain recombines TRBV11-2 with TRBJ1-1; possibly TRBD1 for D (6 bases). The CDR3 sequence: CASSTRTVMNTEAFF. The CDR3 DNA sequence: TGTGCCAGCAGCACCCGGACAGTTATGAACACTGAAGCTTTCTTT.